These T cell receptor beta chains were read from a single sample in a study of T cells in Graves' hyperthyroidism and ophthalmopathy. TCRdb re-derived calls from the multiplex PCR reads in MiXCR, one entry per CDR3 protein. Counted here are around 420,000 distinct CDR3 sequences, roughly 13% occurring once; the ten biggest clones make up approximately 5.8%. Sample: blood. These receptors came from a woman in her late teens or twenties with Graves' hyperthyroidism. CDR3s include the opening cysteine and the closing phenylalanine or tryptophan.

CDR3aa: CASHIGGAVDEQFF
v_gene: TRBV28

CDR3aa: CASSLGRGVRGYGYTF
v_gene: TRBV7-6

CDR3aa: CASSQDTGGTGANVLTF
v_gene: TRBV4-3

CDR3aa: CASSISSGRAWNEQFF
v_gene: TRBV19

CDR3aa: CASSPAPRQTPQETQYF
v_gene: TRBV18

CDR3aa: CAIRETGDLGTQYF
v_gene: TRBV10-3

CDR3aa: CAISGAPGTANEKLFF
v_gene: TRBV10-3

CDR3aa: CASSHLAGSNTGELFF
v_gene: TRBV4-3

CDR3aa: CAIQWVDRGVSNQPQHF
v_gene: TRBV19

CDR3aa: CASSFRGSSYEQYF
v_gene: TRBV5-4

CDR3aa: CASSLGRAEGLVYNEQFF
v_gene: TRBV12-3/TRBV12-4

CDR3aa: CASSTRTSGNRDYEQYF
v_gene: TRBV5-1

CDR3aa: CASSPRDGLNTEAFF
v_gene: TRBV13

CDR3aa: CASSVDSGKNNEQFF
v_gene: TRBV6-4

CDR3aa: CAISGDRESGELFF
v_gene: TRBV10-3

CDR3aa: CSARERGQGPYEQYF
v_gene: TRBV20-1

CDR3aa: CASSLDETSTYEQYF
v_gene: TRBV7-2

CDR3aa: CASSLNGEETQYF
v_gene: TRBV28

CDR3aa: CASSVATGTGELFF
v_gene: TRBV9

CDR3aa: CASSQDTGKETQYF
v_gene: TRBV4-3

CDR3aa: CASSFPASYYGYTF
v_gene: TRBV28

CDR3aa: CASSPLAVLNTEAFF
v_gene: TRBV6-1

CDR3aa: CASSQAGGWGTGELFF
v_gene: TRBV4-1

CDR3aa: CASSEVGGLADGTDTQYF
v_gene: TRBV6-1

CDR3aa: CASGEMDTEAFF
v_gene: TRBV6-1

CDR3aa: CASSLAGTGGGYTF
v_gene: TRBV5-1

CDR3aa: CAGSTNRGGSGEAFF
v_gene: TRBV11-2

CDR3aa: CASSQDRGLAGGNTDTQYF
v_gene: TRBV4-3

CDR3aa: CASSPRGTGELFF
v_gene: TRBV2

CDR3aa: CASRLTGSLGNTIYF
v_gene: TRBV6-1

CDR3aa: CASTHRTGWGNSPLHF
v_gene: TRBV28

CDR3aa: CSPRGGYEQYF
v_gene: TRBV20-1

CDR3aa: CATSDLYSQETQYF
v_gene: TRBV24-1

CDR3aa: CASSSTGLAGFTDTQYF
v_gene: TRBV6-1

CDR3aa: CASSIMRRVTNQPQHF
v_gene: TRBV19

CDR3aa: CASSYGRISSYEQYF
v_gene: TRBV6-6

CDR3aa: CASSHWGDHEQFF
v_gene: TRBV27

CDR3aa: CSVTSRGMNTEAFF
v_gene: TRBV29-1

CDR3aa: CASSLDDAGLEQFF
v_gene: TRBV5-1

CDR3aa: CASSIRTGELFF
v_gene: TRBV19

CDR3aa: CASSYEEGPWTGELFF
v_gene: TRBV6-5

CDR3aa: CASSYPGGRSYEQYF
v_gene: TRBV6-2/TRBV6-3

CDR3aa: CASSPKGTAKVGEQYF
v_gene: TRBV7-9

CDR3aa: CASSPRWTAGELFF
v_gene: TRBV9

CDR3aa: CASSQVGSGNYGYTF
v_gene: TRBV4-3

CDR3aa: CASSPRPGTSGMGQFF
v_gene: TRBV28

CDR3aa: CASSYRTTSSYNEQFF
v_gene: TRBV6-6

CDR3aa: CASSQDWQFSTDTQYF
v_gene: TRBV14

CDR3aa: CASSSTGGGDEQYF
v_gene: TRBV2

CDR3aa: CASSLARGYEQYF
v_gene: TRBV5-1

CDR3aa: CASSFAGGDHNEQFF
v_gene: TRBV12-3/TRBV12-4

CDR3aa: CASSLRGRLETQYF
v_gene: TRBV27

CDR3aa: CASSLVLAGTKEQFF
v_gene: TRBV28

CDR3aa: CASSLGSSGTDEQFF
v_gene: TRBV7-6

CDR3aa: CASGREGITPPQPQHF
v_gene: TRBV27

CDR3aa: CASSRTGDGYTF
v_gene: TRBV28

CDR3aa: CSAEPGVNEQFF
v_gene: TRBV29-1

CDR3aa: CSASGTGDYEQYF
v_gene: TRBV20-1

CDR3aa: CASSHTGTANTGELFF
v_gene: TRBV3-1

CDR3aa: CASSSRALLAGGETQYF
v_gene: TRBV28